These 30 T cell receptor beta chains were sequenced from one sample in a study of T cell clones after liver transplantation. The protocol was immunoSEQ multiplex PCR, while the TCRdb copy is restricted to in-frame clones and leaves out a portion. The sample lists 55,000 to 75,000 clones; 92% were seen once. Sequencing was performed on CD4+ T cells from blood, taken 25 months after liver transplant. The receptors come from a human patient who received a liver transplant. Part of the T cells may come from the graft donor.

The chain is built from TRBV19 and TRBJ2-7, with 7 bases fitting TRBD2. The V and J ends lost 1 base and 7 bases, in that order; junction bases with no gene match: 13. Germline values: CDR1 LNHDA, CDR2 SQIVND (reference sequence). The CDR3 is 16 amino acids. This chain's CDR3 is CASSIGGMASGKEQYF. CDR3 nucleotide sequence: TGTGCCAGTAGTATAGGAGGAATGGCTAGCGGAAAAGAGCAGTACTTC.

CDR3 DNA: TGTGCCACCAGACCGGGGACAGGGACTACCTACGAGCAGTACTTC. Translated: CATRPGTGTTYEQYF. The genes are TRBV15 and TRBJ2-7; 9 bases are shared with TRBD1. This CDR3 spans 15 amino acids. The ends lost 6 bases at V and 2 bases at J; junction bases unmatched: 8. Germline V gene sequence: CDR1 LNHNV, CDR2 YYDKDF (reference sequence).

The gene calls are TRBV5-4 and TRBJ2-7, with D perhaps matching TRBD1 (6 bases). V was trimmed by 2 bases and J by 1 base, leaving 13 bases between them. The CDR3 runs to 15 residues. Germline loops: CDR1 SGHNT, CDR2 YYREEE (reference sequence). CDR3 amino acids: CASSFTGSLSYEQYF. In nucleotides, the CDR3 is TGTGCCAGCAGCTTTACAGGGTCCTTATCCTACGAGCAGTACTTC.

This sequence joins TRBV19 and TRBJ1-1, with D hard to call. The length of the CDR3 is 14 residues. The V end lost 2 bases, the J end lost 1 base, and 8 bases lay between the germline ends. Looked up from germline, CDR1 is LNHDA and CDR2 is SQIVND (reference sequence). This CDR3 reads CASSISTANTEAFF. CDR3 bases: TGTGCCAGTAGTATAAGTACAGCGAACACTGAAGCTTTCTTT.

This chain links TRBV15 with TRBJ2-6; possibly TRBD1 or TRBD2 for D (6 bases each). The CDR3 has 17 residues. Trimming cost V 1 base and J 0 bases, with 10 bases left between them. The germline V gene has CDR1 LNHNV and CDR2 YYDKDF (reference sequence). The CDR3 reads CATSRVRGDSGANVLTF. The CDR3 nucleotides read TGTGCCACCAGCAGAGTTAGGGGGGACTCTGGGGCCAACGTCCTGACTTTC.

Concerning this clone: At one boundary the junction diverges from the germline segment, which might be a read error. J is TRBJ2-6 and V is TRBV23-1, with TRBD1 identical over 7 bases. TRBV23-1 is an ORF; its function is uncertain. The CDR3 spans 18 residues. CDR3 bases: TGCGCCAGCCCAAACGGACAGGTCCTCTTCTCTAGGGCCAACGTCCTGACTTTC. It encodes CASPNGQVLFSRANVLTF.

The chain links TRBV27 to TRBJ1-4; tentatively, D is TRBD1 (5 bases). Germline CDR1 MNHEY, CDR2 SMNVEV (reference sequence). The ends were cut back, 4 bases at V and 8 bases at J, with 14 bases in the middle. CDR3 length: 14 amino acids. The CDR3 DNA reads TGTGCCAGCAGTTCGCAGCGGGGGTACGAAAAACTGTTTTTT. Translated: CASSSQRGYEKLFF.

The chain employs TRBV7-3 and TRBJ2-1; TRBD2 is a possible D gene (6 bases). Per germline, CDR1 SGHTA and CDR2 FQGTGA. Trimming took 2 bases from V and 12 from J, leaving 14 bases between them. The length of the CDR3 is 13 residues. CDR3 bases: TGTGCCAGCAGCTTACGTTCGGGAGAGGGGCAGTTCTTC. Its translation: CASSLRSGEGQFF. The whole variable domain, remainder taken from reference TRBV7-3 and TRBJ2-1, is GAGVSQTPSNKVTEKGKYVELRCDPISGHTALYWYRQSLGQGPEFLIYFQGTGAADDSGLPNDRFFAVRPEGSVSTLKIQRTERGDSAVYLCASSLRSGEGQFFGPGTRLTVL.

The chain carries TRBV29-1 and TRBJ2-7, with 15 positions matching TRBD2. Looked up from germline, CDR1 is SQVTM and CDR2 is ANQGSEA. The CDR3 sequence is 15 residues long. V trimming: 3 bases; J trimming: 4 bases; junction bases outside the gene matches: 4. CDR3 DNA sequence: TGCAGCGTTGAGCTCGGACTAGCGGGAGGGTACGAGCAGTACTTC. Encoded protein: CSVELGLAGGYEQYF.

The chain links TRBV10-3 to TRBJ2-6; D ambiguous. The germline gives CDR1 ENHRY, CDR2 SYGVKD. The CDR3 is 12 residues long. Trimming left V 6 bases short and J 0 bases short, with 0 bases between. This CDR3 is CAISSGANVLTF. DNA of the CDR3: TGTGCCATCAGCTCTGGGGCCAACGTCCTGACTTTC.

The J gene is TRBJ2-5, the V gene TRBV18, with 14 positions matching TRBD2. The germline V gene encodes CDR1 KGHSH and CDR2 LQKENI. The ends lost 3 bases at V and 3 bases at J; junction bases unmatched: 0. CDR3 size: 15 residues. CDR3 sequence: CASSPGLAGEETQYF. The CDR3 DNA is TGTGCCAGCTCACCGGGACTAGCGGGAGAAGAGACCCAGTACTTC.

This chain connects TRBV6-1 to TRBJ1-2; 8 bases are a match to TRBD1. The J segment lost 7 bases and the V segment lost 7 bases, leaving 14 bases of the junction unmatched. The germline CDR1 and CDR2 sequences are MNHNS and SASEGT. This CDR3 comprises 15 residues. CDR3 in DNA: TGTGCCAGCAACTCCGACAGGGGAATCTATGGTGGCTACACCTTC. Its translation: CASNSDRGIYGGYTF.

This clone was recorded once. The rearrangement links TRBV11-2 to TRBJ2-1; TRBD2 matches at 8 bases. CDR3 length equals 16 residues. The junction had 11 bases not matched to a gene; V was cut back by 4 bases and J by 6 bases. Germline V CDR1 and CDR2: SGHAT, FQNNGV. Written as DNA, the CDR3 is TGTGCCAGCAGCTCCCGGGGGGGAGGGCCAGTCAATGAGCAGTTCTTC. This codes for CASSSRGGGPVNEQFF.

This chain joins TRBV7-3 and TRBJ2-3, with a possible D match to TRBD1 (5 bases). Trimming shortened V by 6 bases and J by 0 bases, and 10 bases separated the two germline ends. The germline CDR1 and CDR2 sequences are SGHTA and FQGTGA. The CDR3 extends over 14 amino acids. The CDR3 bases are TGTGCCAGCAGTCGTAGGGGTAGCACAGATACGCAGTATTTT. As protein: CASSRRGSTDTQYF.

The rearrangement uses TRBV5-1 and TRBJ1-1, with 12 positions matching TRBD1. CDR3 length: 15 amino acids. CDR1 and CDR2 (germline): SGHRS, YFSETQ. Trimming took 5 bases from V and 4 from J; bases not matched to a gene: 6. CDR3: CASRGQGASGTEAFF. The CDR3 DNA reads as TGCGCCAGCAGGGGACAGGGGGCGAGCGGCACTGAAGCTTTCTTT.

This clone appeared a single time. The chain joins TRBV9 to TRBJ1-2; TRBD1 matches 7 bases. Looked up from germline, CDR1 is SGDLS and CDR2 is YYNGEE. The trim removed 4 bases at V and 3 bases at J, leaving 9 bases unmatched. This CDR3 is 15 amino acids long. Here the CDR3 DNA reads TGTGCCAGCAGCCTCAGCACAGGGGCTTACTATGGCTACACCTTC. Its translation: CASSLSTGAYYGYTF.

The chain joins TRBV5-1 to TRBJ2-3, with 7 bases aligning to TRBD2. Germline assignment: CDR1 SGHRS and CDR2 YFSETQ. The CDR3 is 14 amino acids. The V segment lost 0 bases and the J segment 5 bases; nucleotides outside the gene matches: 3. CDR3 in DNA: TGCGCCAGCAGCTTGGGAAGCGGGAAAGATACGCAGTATTTT. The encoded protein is CASSLGSGKDTQYF.

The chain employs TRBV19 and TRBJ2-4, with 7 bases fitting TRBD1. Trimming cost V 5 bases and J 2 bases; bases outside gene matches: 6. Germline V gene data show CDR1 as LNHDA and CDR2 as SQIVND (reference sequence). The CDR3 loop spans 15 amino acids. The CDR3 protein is CASSLQGLPKNIQYF. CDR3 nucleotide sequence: TGTGCCAGTAGTCTACAGGGGTTGCCCAAAAACATTCAGTACTTC.

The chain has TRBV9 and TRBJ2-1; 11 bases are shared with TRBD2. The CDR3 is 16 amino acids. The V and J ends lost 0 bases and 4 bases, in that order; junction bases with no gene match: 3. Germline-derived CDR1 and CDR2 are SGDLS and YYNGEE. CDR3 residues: CASSVAGTSGYNEQFF. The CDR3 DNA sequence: TGTGCCAGCAGCGTAGCGGGGACTAGCGGTTACAATGAGCAGTTCTTC. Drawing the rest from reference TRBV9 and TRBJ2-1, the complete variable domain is DSGVTQTPKHLITATGQRVTLRCSPRSGDLSVYWYQQSLDQGLQFLIQYYNGEERAKGNILERFSAQQFPDLHSELNLSSLELGDSALYFCASSVAGTSGYNEQFFGPGTRLTVL.

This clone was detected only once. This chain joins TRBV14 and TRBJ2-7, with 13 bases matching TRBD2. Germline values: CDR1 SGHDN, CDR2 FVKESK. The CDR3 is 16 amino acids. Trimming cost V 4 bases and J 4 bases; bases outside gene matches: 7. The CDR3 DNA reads TGTGCCAGCAGCCCCATTGGACTAGCGGGAGAGTACGAGCAGTACTTC. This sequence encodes CASSPIGLAGEYEQYF.

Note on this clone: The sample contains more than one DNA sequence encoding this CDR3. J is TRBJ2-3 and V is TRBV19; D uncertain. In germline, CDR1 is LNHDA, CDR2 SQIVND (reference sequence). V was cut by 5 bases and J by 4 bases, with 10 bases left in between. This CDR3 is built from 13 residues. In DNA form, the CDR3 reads TGTGCCAGTAGTCCGGTCCGGGCAGATACGCAGTATTTT. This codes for CASSPVRADTQYF.

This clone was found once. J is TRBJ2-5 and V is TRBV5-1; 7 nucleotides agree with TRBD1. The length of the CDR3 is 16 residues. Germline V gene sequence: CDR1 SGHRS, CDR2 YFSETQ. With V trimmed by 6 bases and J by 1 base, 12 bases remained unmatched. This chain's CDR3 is CASTYRTGRTQETQYF. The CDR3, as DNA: TGCGCCAGCACCTACAGGACAGGTCGGACCCAAGAGACCCAGTACTTC.

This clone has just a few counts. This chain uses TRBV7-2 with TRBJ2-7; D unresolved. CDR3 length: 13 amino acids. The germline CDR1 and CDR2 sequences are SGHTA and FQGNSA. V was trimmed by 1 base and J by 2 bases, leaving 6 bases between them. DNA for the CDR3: TGTGCCAGCAGCTTAGTGGCAGCCTACGAGCAGTACTTC. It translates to CASSLVAAYEQYF.

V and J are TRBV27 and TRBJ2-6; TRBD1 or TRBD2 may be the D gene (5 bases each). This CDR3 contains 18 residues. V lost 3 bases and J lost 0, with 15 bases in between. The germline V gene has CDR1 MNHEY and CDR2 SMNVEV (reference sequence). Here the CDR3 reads CASSFMGRKNSGANVLTF. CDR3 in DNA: TGTGCCAGCAGTTTCATGGGACGGAAGAACTCTGGGGCCAACGTCCTGACTTTC. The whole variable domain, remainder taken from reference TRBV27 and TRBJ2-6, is EAQVTQNPRYLITVTGKKLTVTCSQNMNHEYMSWYRQDPGLGLRQIYYSMNVEVTDKGDVPEGYKVSRKEKRNFPLILESPSPNQTSLYFCASSFMGRKNSGANVLTFGAGSRLTVL.

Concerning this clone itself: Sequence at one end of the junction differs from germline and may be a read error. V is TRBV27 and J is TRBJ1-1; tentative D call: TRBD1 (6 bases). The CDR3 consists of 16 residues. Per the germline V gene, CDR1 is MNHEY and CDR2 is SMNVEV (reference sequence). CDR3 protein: CASMDSRLSGNAEAFF. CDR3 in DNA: TGTGCCAGCATGGACAGTCGCCTCTCCGGGAACGCTGAAGCTTTCTTT.

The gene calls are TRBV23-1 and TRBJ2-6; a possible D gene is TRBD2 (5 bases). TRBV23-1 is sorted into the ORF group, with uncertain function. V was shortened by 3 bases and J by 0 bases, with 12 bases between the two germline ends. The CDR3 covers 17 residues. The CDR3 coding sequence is TGCGCCAGCAGTCACGCGGGTCCCCCCTCTGGGGCCAACGTCCTGACTTTC. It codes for CASSHAGPPSGANVLTF.

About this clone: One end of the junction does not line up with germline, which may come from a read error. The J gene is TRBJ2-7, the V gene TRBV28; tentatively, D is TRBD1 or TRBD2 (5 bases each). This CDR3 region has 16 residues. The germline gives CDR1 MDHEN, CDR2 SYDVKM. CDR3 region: CARSLPGTSSSYEQYF. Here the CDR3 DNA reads TGTGCCCGCAGTCTTCCCGGGACGTCAAGCTCCTACGAGCAGTACTTC.

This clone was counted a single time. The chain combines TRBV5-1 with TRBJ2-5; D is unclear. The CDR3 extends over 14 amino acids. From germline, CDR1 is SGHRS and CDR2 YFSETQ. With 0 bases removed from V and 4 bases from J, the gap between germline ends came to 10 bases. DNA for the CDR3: TGCGCCAGCAGCTTGGGAGGTCAAATAGAGACCCAGTACTTC. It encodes CASSLGGQIETQYF.

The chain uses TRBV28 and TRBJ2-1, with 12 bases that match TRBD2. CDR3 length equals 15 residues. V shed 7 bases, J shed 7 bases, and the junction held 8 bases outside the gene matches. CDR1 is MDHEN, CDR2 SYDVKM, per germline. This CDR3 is CASTLAGGPGNEQFF. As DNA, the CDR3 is TGTGCCAGCACCCTAGCGGGAGGGCCCGGAAATGAGCAGTTCTTC.

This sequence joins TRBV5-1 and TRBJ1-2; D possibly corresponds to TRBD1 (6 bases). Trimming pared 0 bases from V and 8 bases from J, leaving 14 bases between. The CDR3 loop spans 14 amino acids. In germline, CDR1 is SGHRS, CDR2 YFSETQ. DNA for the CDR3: TGCGCCAGCAGCTTGGCACGGACAGTCGGCGGCTACACCTTC. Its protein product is CASSLARTVGGYTF.